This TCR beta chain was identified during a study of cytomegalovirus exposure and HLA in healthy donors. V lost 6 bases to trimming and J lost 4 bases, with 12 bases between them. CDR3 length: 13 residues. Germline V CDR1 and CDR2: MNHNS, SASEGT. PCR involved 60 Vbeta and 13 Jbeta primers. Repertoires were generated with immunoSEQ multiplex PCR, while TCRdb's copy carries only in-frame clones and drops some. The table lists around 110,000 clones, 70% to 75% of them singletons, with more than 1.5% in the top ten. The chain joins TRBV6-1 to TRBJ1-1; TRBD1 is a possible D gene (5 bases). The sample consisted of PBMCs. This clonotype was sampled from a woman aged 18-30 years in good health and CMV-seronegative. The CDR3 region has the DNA TGTGCCAGCAGGGGGGAGGGCGGCACTGAAGCTTTCTTT. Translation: CASRGEGGTEAFF.